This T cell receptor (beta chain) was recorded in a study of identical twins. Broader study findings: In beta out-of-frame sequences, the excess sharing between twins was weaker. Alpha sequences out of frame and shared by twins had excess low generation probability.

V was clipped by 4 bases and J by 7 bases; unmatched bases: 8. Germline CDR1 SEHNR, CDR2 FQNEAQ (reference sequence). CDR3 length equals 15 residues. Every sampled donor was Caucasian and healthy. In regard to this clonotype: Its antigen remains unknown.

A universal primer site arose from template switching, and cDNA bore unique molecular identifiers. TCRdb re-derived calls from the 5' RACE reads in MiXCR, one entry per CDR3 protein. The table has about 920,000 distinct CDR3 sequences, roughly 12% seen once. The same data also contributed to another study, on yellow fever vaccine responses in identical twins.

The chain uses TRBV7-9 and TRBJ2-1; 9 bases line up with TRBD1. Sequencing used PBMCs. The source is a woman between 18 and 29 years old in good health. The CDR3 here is CASSSRDRDVNEQFF. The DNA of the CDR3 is TGTGCCAGCAGCTCCCGGGACAGGGATGTGAATGAGCAGTTCTTC.